Listed below are T cell receptor beta chains from one sample, sequenced in a study of cytomegalovirus exposure and HLA in healthy donors. Assay used: immunoSEQ multiplex PCR; TCRdb lists only in-frame clones, some missing. The sample includes roughly 240,000 clones, about 85% of them seen just once. Source material: PBMCs. The receptors derive from a girl aged 2 to 10 in good health and CMV-seronegative. The conserved cysteine and the conserved F or W are not part of the CDR3 here.

CDR3 protein	V gene	J gene
ASSLEYYTDTQY	TRBV5-1	TRBJ2-3
ASRTTGVNEKLF	TRBV5-1	TRBJ1-4
ASSVLATNEKLF	TRBV6-1	TRBJ1-4
ASSYSRHHSGNTIY	TRBV6-5	TRBJ1-3
ASSVGLTQPNNEQF	TRBV9	TRBJ2-1
ASSLSAIYSGNTIY	TRBV7-9	TRBJ1-3
APQRWWSSYNSPLH	TRBV10-3	TRBJ1-6
ASSFTGTGNTIY	TRBV4-1	TRBJ1-3
ASRTGIREQY	TRBV2	TRBJ2-7
ASRAGGTVGGELF	TRBV6-6	TRBJ2-2
ASSGTVKLF	TRBV2	TRBJ1-4
ASSYSGTGRGEQF	TRBV6-5	TRBJ2-1
ASSRTGSYEQY	TRBV5-6	TRBJ2-7
ASSQRGGGRGGEPQH	TRBV4-2	TRBJ1-5
ASSLADNEQF	TRBV5-4	TRBJ2-1
ASSQVGGRNTQY	TRBV4-1	TRBJ2-3
ASSLETGQSSPLH	TRBV5-4	TRBJ1-6
ASSLTDRNTEAF	TRBV7-3	TRBJ1-1
ASSPQSPETQY	TRBV18	TRBJ2-5
ASSSYGGSINTDTQY	TRBV7-8	TRBJ2-3
ASSEDRGTYNSPLH	TRBV5-1	TRBJ1-6
AISDPGTANTEAF	TRBV10-3	TRBJ1-1
ASSLVSLPSSYNEQF	TRBV7-2	TRBJ2-1
ASSLGQGNSPLH	TRBV5-4	TRBJ1-6
ASSPRSGGAGNEQF	TRBV9	TRBJ2-1
ASRLSGTGGRAQH	TRBV6-8	TRBJ1-5
ASSFQGTAHEQY	TRBV27	TRBJ2-7
AWSVFGGANVLT	TRBV30	TRBJ2-6
ASSLSAEIYEQY	TRBV11-2	TRBJ2-7
ASSQRPGLADSYEQY	TRBV5-1	TRBJ2-7
AISESRYSNQPQH	TRBV10-3	TRBJ1-5
AWTDGGERNQPQH	TRBV30	TRBJ1-5
ASSMRYSPLH	TRBV19	TRBJ1-6
ASSLPSGVGSSYNEQF	TRBV5-1	TRBJ2-1
ASSGTSGGDTQY	TRBV2	TRBJ2-3